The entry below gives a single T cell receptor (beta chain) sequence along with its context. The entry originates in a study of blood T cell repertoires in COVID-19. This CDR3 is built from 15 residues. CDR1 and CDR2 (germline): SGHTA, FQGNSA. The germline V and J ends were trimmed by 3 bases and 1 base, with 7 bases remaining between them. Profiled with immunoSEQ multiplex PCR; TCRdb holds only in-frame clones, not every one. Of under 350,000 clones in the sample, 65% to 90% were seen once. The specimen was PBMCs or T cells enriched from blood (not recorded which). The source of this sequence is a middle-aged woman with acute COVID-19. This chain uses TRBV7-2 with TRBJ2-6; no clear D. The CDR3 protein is CASSFRQSGANVLTF. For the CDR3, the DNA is TGTGCCAGCAGCTTTCGCCAGTCTGGGGCCAACGTCCTGACTTTC.